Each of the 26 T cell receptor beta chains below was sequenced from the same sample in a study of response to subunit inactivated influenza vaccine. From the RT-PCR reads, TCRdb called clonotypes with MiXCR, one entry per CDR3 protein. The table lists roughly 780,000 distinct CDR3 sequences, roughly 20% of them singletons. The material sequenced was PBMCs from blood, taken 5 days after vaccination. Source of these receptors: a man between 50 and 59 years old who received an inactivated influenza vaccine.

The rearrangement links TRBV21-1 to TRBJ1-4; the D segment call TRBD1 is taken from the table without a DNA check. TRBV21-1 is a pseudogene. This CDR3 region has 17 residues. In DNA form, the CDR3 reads TGTGCCAGCAGCAAAAGGGACAGGGGGTTAGGACGGGAAAAACTGTTTTTT. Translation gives CASSKRDRGLGREKLFF.

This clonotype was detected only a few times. CDR3 in DNA: TGCAGCGTCGGACAGGGACAGGAGACCCAGTACTTC. It specifies CSVGQGQETQYF. This sequence joins TRBV29-1 and TRBJ2-5, with 8 positions matching TRBD1. CDR3 length: 12 amino acids. Germline assignment: CDR1 SQVTM and CDR2 ANQGSEA. V trimming: 6 bases; J trimming: 5 bases; junction bases outside the gene matches: 5.

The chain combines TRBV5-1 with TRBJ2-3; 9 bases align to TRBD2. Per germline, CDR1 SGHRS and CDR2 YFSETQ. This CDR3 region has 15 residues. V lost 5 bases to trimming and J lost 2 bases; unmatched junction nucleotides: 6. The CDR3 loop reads CASRSGGRPTDTQYF. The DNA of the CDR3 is TGCGCCAGCAGAAGCGGGGGGAGACCCACAGATACGCAGTATTTT.

In DNA form, the CDR3 reads TGTGCCAGCCTAATGGGCGGTAGCACAGATACGCAGTATTTT. Its protein product is CASLMGGSTDTQYF. The V call is TRBV7-8, the J call TRBJ2-3; D call uncertain. V lost 8 bases and J lost 0, with 12 bases in between. Germline loops: CDR1 SGHVS, CDR2 FQNEAQ. The CDR3 is 14 amino acids.

CDR3 sequence reads: CASSSQGGKETQYF. In nucleotides, the CDR3 is TGCGCCAGCAGCTCGCAAGGGGGAAAAGAGACCCAGTACTTC. The rearrangement joins TRBV5-1 to TRBJ2-5; weak D call: TRBD1 (6 bases). Trimming removed 3 bases from V and 3 bases from J, with 12 bases in between. The germline CDR1 and CDR2 sequences are SGHRS and YFSETQ. This CDR3 is 14 amino acids long.

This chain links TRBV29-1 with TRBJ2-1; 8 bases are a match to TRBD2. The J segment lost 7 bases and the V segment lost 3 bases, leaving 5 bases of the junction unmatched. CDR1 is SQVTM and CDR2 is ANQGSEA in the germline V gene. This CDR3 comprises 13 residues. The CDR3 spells CSVDRGGRNEQFF. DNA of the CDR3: TGCAGCGTTGACCGGGGGGGGAGAAATGAGCAGTTCTTC.

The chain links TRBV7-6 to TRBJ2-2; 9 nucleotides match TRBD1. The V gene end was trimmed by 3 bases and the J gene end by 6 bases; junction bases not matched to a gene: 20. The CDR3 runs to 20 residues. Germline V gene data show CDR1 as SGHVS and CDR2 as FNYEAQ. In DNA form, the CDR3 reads TGTGCCAGCAGCTTGAACCGGGACAGGGCGTCTTCTGGGGGTCCCGGGGAGCTGTTTTTT. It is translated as CASSLNRDRASSGGPGELFF.

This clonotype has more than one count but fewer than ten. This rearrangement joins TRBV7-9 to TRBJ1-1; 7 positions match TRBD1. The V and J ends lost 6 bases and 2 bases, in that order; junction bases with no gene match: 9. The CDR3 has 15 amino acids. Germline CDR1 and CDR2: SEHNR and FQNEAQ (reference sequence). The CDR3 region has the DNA TGTGCCAGCAGTCGGAGACAGGGCGGAAACACTGAAGCTTTCTTT. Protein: CASSRRQGGNTEAFF.

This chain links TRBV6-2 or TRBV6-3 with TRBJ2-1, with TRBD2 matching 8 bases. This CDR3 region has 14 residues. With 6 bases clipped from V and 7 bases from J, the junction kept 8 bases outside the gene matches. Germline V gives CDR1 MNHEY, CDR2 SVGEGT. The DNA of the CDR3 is TGTGCCAGCAGCTCCGGGGGGGGTTGGAATGAGCAGTTCTTC. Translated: CASSSGGGWNEQFF.

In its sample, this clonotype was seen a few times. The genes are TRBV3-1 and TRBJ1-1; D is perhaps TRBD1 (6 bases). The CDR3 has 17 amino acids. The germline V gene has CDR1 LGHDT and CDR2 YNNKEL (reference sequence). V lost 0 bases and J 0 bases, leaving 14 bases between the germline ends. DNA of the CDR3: TGTGCCAGCAGCCAAGATTCCATCGGACAGCTGAACACTGAAGCTTTCTTT. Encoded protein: CASSQDSIGQLNTEAFF.

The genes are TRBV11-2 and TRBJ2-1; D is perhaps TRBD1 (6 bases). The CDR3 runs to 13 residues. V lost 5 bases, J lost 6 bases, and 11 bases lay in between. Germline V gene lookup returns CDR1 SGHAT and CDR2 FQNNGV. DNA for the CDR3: TGTGCCAGCAGCCCACACAGGGTCAATGAGCAGTTCTTC. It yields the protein CASSPHRVNEQFF. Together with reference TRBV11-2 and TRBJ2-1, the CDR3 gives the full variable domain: EAGVAQSPRYKIIEKRQSVAFWCNPISGHATLYWYQQILGQGPKLLIQFQNNGVVDDSQLPKDRFSAERLKGVDSTLKIQPAKLEDSAVYLCASSPHRVNEQFFGPGTRLTVL.

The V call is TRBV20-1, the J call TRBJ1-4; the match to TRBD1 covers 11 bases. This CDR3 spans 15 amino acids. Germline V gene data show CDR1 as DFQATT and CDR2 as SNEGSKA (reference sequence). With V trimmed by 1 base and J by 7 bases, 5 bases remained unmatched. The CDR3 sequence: CSARGGTGGFEKLFF. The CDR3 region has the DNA TGCAGTGCTAGAGGCGGGACAGGGGGGTTTGAAAAACTGTTTTTT.

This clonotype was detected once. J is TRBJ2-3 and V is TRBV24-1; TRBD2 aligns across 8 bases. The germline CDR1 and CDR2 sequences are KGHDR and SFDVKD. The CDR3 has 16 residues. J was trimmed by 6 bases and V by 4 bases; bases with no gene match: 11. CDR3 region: CATSESGGGRGDTQYF. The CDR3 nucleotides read TGTGCCACCAGTGAAAGTGGCGGGGGGCGAGGGGATACGCAGTATTTT.

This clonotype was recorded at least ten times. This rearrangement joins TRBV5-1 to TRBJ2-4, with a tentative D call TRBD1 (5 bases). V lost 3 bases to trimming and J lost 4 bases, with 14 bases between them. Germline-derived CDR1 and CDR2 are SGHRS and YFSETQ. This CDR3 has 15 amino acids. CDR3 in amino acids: CASSWGPGPKNIQYF. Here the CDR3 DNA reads TGCGCCAGCAGCTGGGGCCCGGGTCCTAAAAACATTCAGTACTTC.

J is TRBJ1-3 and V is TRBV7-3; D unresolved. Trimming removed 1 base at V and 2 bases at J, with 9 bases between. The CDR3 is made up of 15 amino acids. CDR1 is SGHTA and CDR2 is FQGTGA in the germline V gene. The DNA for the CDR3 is TGTGCCAGCAGCTTAAGGTCCGGGCCTGGAAACACCATATATTTT. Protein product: CASSLRSGPGNTIYF.

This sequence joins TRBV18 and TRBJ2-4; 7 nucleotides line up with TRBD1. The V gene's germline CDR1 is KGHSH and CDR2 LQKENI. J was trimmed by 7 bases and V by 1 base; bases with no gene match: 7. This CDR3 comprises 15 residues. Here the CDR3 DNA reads TGTGCCAGCTCACCACAGGGGGCGATTGGGAACATTCAGTACTTC. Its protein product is CASSPQGAIGNIQYF.

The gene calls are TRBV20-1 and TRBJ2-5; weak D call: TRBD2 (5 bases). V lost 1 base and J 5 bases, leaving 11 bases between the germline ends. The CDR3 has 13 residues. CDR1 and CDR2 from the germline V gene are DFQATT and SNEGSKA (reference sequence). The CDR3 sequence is CSARAGFGETQYF. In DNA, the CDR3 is TGCAGTGCTAGAGCGGGGTTTGGGGAGACCCAGTACTTC.

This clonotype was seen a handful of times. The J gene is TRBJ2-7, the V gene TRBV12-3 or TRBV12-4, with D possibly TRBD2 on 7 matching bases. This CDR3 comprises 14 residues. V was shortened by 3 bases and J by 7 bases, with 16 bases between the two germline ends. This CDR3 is CASSFEGGAGEQYF. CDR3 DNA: TGTGCCAGCAGTTTCGAAGGGGGGGCGGGTGAGCAGTACTTC.

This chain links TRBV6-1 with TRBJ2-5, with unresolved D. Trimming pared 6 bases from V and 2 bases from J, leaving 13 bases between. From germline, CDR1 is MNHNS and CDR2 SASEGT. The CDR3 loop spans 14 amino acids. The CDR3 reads CASRARPRQETQYF. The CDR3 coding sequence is TGTGCCAGCAGAGCTAGGCCGCGTCAAGAGACCCAGTACTTC.

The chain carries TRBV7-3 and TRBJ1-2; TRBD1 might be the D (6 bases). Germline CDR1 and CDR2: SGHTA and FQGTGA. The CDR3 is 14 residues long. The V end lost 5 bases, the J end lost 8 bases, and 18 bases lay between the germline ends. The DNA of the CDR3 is TGTGCCAGCAGCCTTTTCGGGGGCGCGGAGGGCTACACCTTC. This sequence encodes CASSLFGGAEGYTF.

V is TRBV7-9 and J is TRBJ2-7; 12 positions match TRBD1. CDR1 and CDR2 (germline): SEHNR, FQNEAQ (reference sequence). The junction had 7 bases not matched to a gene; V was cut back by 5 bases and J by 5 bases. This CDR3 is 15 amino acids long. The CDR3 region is CASSTRDRGRNEQYF. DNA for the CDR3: TGTGCCAGCAGCACTCGGGACAGGGGGCGAAACGAGCAGTACTTC. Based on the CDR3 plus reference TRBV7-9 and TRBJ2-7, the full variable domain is DTGVSQNPRHKITKRGQNVTFRCDPISEHNRLYWYRQTLGQGPEFLTYFQNEAQLEKSRLLSDRFSAERPKGSFSTLEIQRTEQGDSAMYLCASSTRDRGRNEQYFGPGTRLTVT.

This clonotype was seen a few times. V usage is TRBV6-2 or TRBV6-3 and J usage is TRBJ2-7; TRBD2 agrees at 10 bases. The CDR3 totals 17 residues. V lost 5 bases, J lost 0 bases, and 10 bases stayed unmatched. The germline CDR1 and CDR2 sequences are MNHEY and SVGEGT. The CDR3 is CASSTLAGALYSYEQYF. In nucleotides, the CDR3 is TGTGCCAGCAGTACCCTAGCGGGGGCCCTATACTCCTACGAGCAGTACTTC.

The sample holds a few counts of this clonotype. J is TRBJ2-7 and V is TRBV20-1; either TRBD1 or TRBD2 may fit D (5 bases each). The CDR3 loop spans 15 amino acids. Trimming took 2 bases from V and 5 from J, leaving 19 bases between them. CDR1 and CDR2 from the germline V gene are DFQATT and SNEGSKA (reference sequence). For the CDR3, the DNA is TGCAGTGCTAGATCAGATGGGGGATATAGGGACGAGCAGTACTTC. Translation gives CSARSDGGYRDEQYF.

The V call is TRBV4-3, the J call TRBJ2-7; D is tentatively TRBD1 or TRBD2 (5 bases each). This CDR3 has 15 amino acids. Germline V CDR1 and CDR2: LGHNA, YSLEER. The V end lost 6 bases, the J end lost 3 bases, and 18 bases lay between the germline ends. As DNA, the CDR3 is TGCGCCAGCAGTCGTTCGCAGGGAGTTGGCTACGAGCAGTACTTC. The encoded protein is CASSRSQGVGYEQYF.

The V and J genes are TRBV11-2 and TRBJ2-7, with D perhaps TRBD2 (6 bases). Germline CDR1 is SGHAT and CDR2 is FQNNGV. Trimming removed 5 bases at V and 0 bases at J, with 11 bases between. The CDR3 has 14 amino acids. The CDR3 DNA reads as TGTGCCAGCAGCCGGAGGGGCAACTCCTACGAGCAGTACTTC. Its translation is CASSRRGNSYEQYF.

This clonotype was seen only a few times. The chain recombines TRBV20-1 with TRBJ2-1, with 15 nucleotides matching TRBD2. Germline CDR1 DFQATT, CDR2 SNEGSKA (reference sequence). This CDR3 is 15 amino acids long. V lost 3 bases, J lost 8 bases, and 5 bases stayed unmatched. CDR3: CSASSGLAGGYEQFF. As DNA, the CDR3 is TGCAGTGCTAGCTCAGGACTAGCGGGAGGGTATGAGCAGTTCTTC.